Following are 14 T cell receptor beta chains from one sample sequenced in a study of T cells in Graves' hyperthyroidism and ophthalmopathy. RNA transcripts gave rise to amplified TCR beta CDR3 regions. Using the HTBI primer set, a first-round RT-PCR was run on the TCR CDR3. TCRdb passed the multiplex PCR reads through MiXCR, listing each CDR3 protein once. The sample contains hundreds of thousands of distinct CDR3 sequences, roughly 15% of which appear only once. The sequenced sample consisted of blood. All receptors come from a man between 18 and 35 years old with Graves' ophthalmopathy.

V usage is TRBV2 and J usage is TRBJ2-7; TRBD1 matches 8 bases. Per germline, CDR1 SNHLY and CDR2 FYNNEI. The junction had 8 bases not matched to a gene; V was cut back by 10 bases and J by 0 bases. The CDR3 sequence is 14 residues long. CDR3 bases: TGTGCCACCACTCCGGGACAGGTCTCCTACGAGCAGTACTTC. As protein: CATTPGQVSYEQYF.

Many counts were recorded for this clonotype. The chain carries TRBV7-2 and TRBJ2-7; TRBD2 aligns across 7 bases. Germline V gene data show CDR1 as SGHTA and CDR2 as FQGNSA. The CDR3 is 13 residues long. Trimming at V came to 6 bases and at J to 4 bases, leaving 6 bases not matched to a gene. The CDR3, as DNA: TGTGCCAGCAGTAGACAGCGGGATTACGAGCAGTACTTC. This translates into CASSRQRDYEQYF.

This clonotype was picked up many times. The chain carries TRBV7-9 and TRBJ2-3; D uncertain. The ends were cut back, 4 bases at V and 0 bases at J, with 8 bases in the middle. This CDR3 spans 14 amino acids. Germline CDR1 reads SEHNR; CDR2 reads FQNEAQ (reference sequence). The CDR3 bases are TGTGCCAGCAGCTCAGACCTGAGCACAGATACGCAGTATTTT. Translating it yields CASSSDLSTDTQYF.

This clonotype appeared many times. The V gene is TRBV30, the J gene TRBJ2-7; the match to TRBD2 covers 8 bases. Trimming took 0 bases from V and 0 from J; bases not matched to a gene: 4. Per the germline V gene, CDR1 is GTSNPN and CDR2 is SVGIG (reference sequence). The CDR3 totals 15 residues. In nucleotides, the CDR3 is TGTGCCTGGAGTGTATTCGGGAGGGCCTCCTACGAGCAGTACTTC. This codes for CAWSVFGRASYEQYF.

The sample holds many counts of this clonotype. The rearrangement links TRBV20-1 to TRBJ2-7, with TRBD1 matching over 8 bases. Germline V gene data show CDR1 as DFQATT and CDR2 as SNEGSKA (reference sequence). The CDR3 spans 15 residues. The J segment lost 6 bases and the V segment lost 0 bases, leaving 10 bases of the junction unmatched. CDR3 loop: CSARDSTGVYSEQYF. Written as DNA, the CDR3 is TGCAGTGCTAGAGATTCGACAGGGGTGTACTCCGAGCAGTACTTC.

The sample holds many counts of this clonotype. The chain combines TRBV28 with TRBJ1-5; perhaps TRBD1 as D (5 bases). The germline CDR1 and CDR2 sequences are MDHEN and SYDVKM. This CDR3 has 13 residues. Trimming shortened V by 6 bases and J by 5 bases, and 11 bases separated the two germline ends. The CDR3 DNA reads as TGTGCCAGCAGCACCCCAGGGCATCAGCCCCAGCATTTT. Translated, it gives CASSTPGHQPQHF. The complete variable domain, with remaining parts taken from reference TRBV28 and TRBJ1-5, reads DVKVTQSSRYLVKRTGEKVFLECVQDMDHENMFWYRQDPGLGLRLIYFSYDVKMKEKGDIPEGYSVSREKKERFSLILESASTNQTSMYLCASSTPGHQPQHFGDGTRLSIL.

This clonotype has ten or more counts. The J gene is TRBJ1-2, the V gene TRBV19, with D unclear. Germline CDR1 reads LNHDA; CDR2 reads SQIVND (reference sequence). Deletions cut 8 bases from V and 1 base from J, with 11 bases between. CDR3 size: 13 residues. CDR3 loop: CASSGGFNYGYTF. DNA of the CDR3: TGTGCCAGTTCGGGAGGATTTAACTATGGCTACACCTTC.

This clonotype was counted ten times or more. J is TRBJ2-5 and V is TRBV7-2; no clear D. The V and J ends lost 6 bases and 4 bases respectively, with 12 bases between them. Germline V CDR1 and CDR2: SGHTA, FQGNSA. The CDR3 contains 13 residues. In DNA form, the CDR3 reads TGTGCCAGCAGGCTAGATTGGGCAGAGACCCAGTACTTC. It encodes CASRLDWAETQYF.

This clonotype appeared a few times. The chain joins TRBV6-5 to TRBJ2-1, with 11 bases aligning to TRBD2. The J segment lost 9 bases and the V segment lost 2 bases, leaving 6 bases of the junction unmatched. The CDR3 is made up of 15 amino acids. Germline lookup yields CDR1 MNHEY and CDR2 SVGAGI. The CDR3 loop is CASSYGTSGHSEQFF. The CDR3 DNA sequence: TGTGCCAGCAGTTACGGGACTAGCGGACACAGTGAGCAGTTCTTC.

This clonotype was counted many times. The chain links TRBV7-9 to TRBJ2-1; 8 nucleotides line up with TRBD2. The CDR3 totals 13 residues. V shed 4 bases, J shed 7 bases, and the junction held 3 bases outside the gene matches. Germline-derived CDR1 and CDR2 are SEHNR and FQNEAQ (reference sequence). This CDR3 is CASSSGGSNEQFF. The CDR3 bases are TGTGCCAGCAGCTCGGGGGGGTCTAATGAGCAGTTCTTC.

This clonotype has a count of ten or more. The CDR3 bases are TGCGCCAGCAGCTTGGCTACAGGAGAGACCCAGTACTTC. Translating gives CASSLATGETQYF. V gene TRBV5-1 combines with J gene TRBJ2-5, with D possibly being TRBD1 (5 bases). Per germline, CDR1 SGHRS and CDR2 YFSETQ. Deletions cut 0 bases from V and 4 bases from J, with 7 bases between. CDR3 length equals 13 residues.

The sample holds one count of this clonotype. The chain has TRBV7-2 and TRBJ2-5; weak D call: TRBD2 (6 bases). This CDR3 has 15 residues. Per germline, CDR1 SGHTA and CDR2 FQGNSA. Trimming left V 5 bases short and J 5 bases short, with 18 bases between. The CDR3 spells CASSQEGMGGETQYF. Here the CDR3 DNA reads TGTGCCAGCAGCCAGGAGGGGATGGGTGGGGAGACCCAGTACTTC.

The genes are TRBV10-1 and TRBJ2-7; D possibly uses TRBD1 or TRBD2 (5 bases each). The germline V gene has CDR1 WNHNN and CDR2 SYGVQD (reference sequence). This CDR3 is 14 amino acids long. V was cut by 3 bases and J by 6 bases, with 15 bases left in between. CDR3 DNA: TGCGCCAGCAGTGACGGGGCAGGGCCCCTCGAGCAGTACTTC. This translates into CASSDGAGPLEQYF.

This clonotype was recorded a few times. This sequence joins TRBV5-8 and TRBJ1-4; D gene unclear. Germline V gene sequence: CDR1 SGHTS, CDR2 YDEGEE. The ends were cut back, 0 bases at V and 8 bases at J, with 8 bases in the middle. CDR3 length: 13 amino acids. CDR3 DNA: TGTGCCAGCAGCTTGGAGTCGGAGGAAAAACTGTTTTTT. It encodes CASSLESEEKLFF.